This T cell receptor beta chain appears in the sequencing data of a study of control samples from healthy donors and cancer patients (dated by TCRdb to about 2020). Libraries came from the immunoSEQ multiplex PCR assay. As stored in TCRdb, this immuneACCESS dataset retains in-frame rearrangements with V and J assigned. A fraction of the clones does not appear; measured against another copy, unresolved V genes explain less than half of the discrepancy, and the remainder lacks a known reason. The sample records over 85,000 clones, more than 85% of which are singletons. Of the sample, about 1.5% is held by the ten largest clones. This clone was observed a single time. Its antigen target is currently unknown. The junction shows a germline mismatch at one end, possibly a read error. Measured from the cysteine to the phenylalanine, the CDR3 is 12 residues long. The entry retains the CDR3 DNA only, 36 bases that are in frame from base 1. For CDR1 and CDR2, the germline V gene lists SQVTM and ANQGSEA.

Recombination connected TRBV29-1 to TRBJ1-4; TRBD1 is a weak D gene call, 5 bases matching. The sample consisted of blood. This clonotype was obtained from a woman aged 25 to 45 in good health. CDR3 protein: CSVEGGPNKGPF. Read as DNA, the sequence is TGCAGCGTTGAAGGGGGCCCAAACAAAGGTCCCTTT.